Following are 27 T cell receptor beta chains from one sample sequenced in a study of blood T cell repertoires in COVID-19. TCRdb's copy holds only in-frame clones and misses some; the assay was immunoSEQ multiplex PCR. The sample carries hundreds of thousands of clones, approximately 89% recorded once. The sequenced sample was peripheral blood. The receptors here all came from a woman under 40 with COVID-19, enrolled during active disease.

This clone was counted between two and nine times. The CDR3 DNA is TGCGCCAGCAGCCTAGCCCCAGGGGAGGAAGCTTTCTTT. Protein sequence: CASSLAPGEEAFF. This rearrangement joins TRBV5-1 to TRBJ1-1, with D possibly TRBD1 on 6 matching bases. V was trimmed by 4 bases and J by 8 bases, leaving 15 bases between them. Germline V CDR1 and CDR2: SGHRS, YFSETQ. The CDR3 loop spans 13 amino acids.

This chain connects TRBV23-1 to TRBJ1-5; 10 positions agree with TRBD1. TRBV23-1 is placed among ORFs of uncertain function. The CDR3 runs to 17 residues. The ends lost 1 base at V and 1 base at J; junction bases unmatched: 4. The CDR3 sequence is CASSQWDRGGSNQPQHF. DNA for the CDR3: TGCGCCAGCAGTCAATGGGACAGGGGCGGGAGCAATCAGCCCCAGCATTTT.

The rearrangement links TRBV20-1 to TRBJ1-2; D unclear. The V gene's germline CDR1 is DFQATT and CDR2 SNEGSKA (reference sequence). The V and J ends lost 6 bases and 8 bases respectively, with 10 bases between them. The CDR3 totals 10 residues. The chain's CDR3 is CSAPPVGYTF. The CDR3, as DNA: TGCAGTGCGCCGCCAGTGGGCTACACCTTC.

The rearrangement links TRBV9 to TRBJ2-7; TRBD1 matches 10 bases. The CDR3 length is 15 residues. Germline V CDR1 and CDR2: SGDLS, YYNGEE. Trimming cost V 0 bases and J 2 bases; bases outside gene matches: 2. Written as DNA, the CDR3 is TGTGCCAGCAGCGTAGAGACAGGGGGCACCTACGAGCAGTACGTC. Residues: CASSVETGGTYEQYV.

V and J are TRBV6-5 and TRBJ2-5; D might be TRBD2 (6 bases). Germline V gene data show CDR1 as MNHEY and CDR2 as SVGAGI. This CDR3 is built from 14 residues. Trimming pared 7 bases from V and 5 bases from J, leaving 17 bases between. The CDR3 loop is CASTVAGLRETQYF. The CDR3 region has the DNA TGTGCCAGCACGGTTGCGGGGCTCAGGGAGACCCAGTACTTC.

The CDR3 loop is CASSHRGRDYGYTF. The CDR3 DNA follows: TGTGCCAGTAGCCACAGGGGGCGAGACTATGGCTACACCTTC. The chain links TRBV19 to TRBJ1-2; 9 positions agree with TRBD1. Germline trimming cut 6 bases from V and 3 bases from J; bases unmatched to any gene: 5. This CDR3 has 14 amino acids. Germline loops: CDR1 LNHDA, CDR2 SQIVND (reference sequence).

The rearrangement joins TRBV7-9 to TRBJ2-1; TRBD1 matches 9 bases. Germline V gene sequence: CDR1 SEHNR, CDR2 FQNEAQ (reference sequence). CDR3 length: 15 residues. The junction had 5 bases not matched to a gene; V was cut back by 1 base and J by 7 bases. The CDR3 loop is CASSLGRDRVNEQFF. In nucleotides, the CDR3 is TGTGCCAGCAGCTTAGGGAGGGACAGGGTAAATGAGCAGTTCTTC.

This clone was seen just once. This chain joins TRBV2 and TRBJ2-3; TRBD2 agrees at 11 bases. Trimming took 6 bases from V and 3 from J; bases not matched to a gene: 8. Germline CDR1 reads SNHLY; CDR2 reads FYNNEI. The CDR3 length is 16 residues. CDR3 sequence: CASRVTSGVRTDTQYF. Here the CDR3 DNA reads TGTGCCAGCAGGGTGACTAGCGGGGTAAGAACAGATACGCAGTATTTT.

The rearrangement uses TRBV7-9 and TRBJ1-2, with a tentative D call TRBD1 (5 bases). CDR3 length: 14 amino acids. The germline V and J ends were trimmed by 2 bases and 8 bases, with 15 bases remaining between them. Per germline, CDR1 SEHNR and CDR2 FQNEAQ (reference sequence). The CDR3 loop reads CASSLSDTAGGYTF. The DNA for the CDR3 is TGTGCCAGCAGCTTATCGGACACGGCGGGAGGCTACACCTTC. Filled out from reference TRBV7-9 and TRBJ1-2, the complete variable domain reads DTGVSQNPRHKITKRGQNVTFRCDPISEHNRLYWYRQTLGQGPEFLTYFQNEAQLEKSRLLSDRFSAERPKGSFSTLEIQRTEQGDSAMYLCASSLSDTAGGYTFGSGTRLTVV.

The genes are TRBV4-2 and TRBJ2-2; 7 bases are a match to TRBD1. After removal of 5 bases from V and 2 bases from J, the junction contained 11 bases not matched to a gene. The CDR3 runs to 17 residues. The germline V gene encodes CDR1 LGHNA and CDR2 YNFKEQ. In DNA, the CDR3 is TGTGCCAGCAGCTTAGGCAGCAGGGGGTACAACACCGGGGAGCTGTTTTTT. Its translation is CASSLGSRGYNTGELFF.

V usage is TRBV19 and J usage is TRBJ1-3; D is perhaps TRBD1 (6 bases). CDR3 length: 16 residues. V was trimmed by 3 bases and J by 0 bases, leaving 12 bases between them. The germline V gene has CDR1 LNHDA and CDR2 SQIVND (reference sequence). The DNA of the CDR3 is TGTGCCAGTAGTATTCCGGGGGGCCCCTCTGGAAACACCATATATTTT. It yields the protein CASSIPGGPSGNTIYF.

This clone came up once. The chain employs TRBV20-1 and TRBJ2-3, with TRBD2 as a possible D gene (6 bases). Trimming took 3 bases from V and 1 from J, leaving 8 bases between them. This CDR3 is 13 amino acids long. Germline V lookup: CDR1 DFQATT, CDR2 SNEGSKA (reference sequence). CDR3 protein: CSASGGGTDTQYF. The CDR3, as DNA: TGCAGTGCTAGTGGCGGGGGCACAGATACGCAGTATTTT.

J is TRBJ2-5 and V is TRBV9, with TRBD2 as a possible D gene (6 bases). The germline V and J ends were trimmed by 3 bases and 2 bases, with 14 bases remaining between them. The CDR3 spans 15 residues. Germline V gene sequence: CDR1 SGDLS, CDR2 YYNGEE. CDR3 residues: CASSASLAYQETQYF. The CDR3 DNA sequence: TGTGCCAGCAGCGCCTCCCTAGCGTATCAAGAGACCCAGTACTTC.

V usage is TRBV3-1 (or the pseudogene TRBV3-2) and J usage is TRBJ2-5, with unresolved D. Germline V gene data show CDR1 as LGHDT and CDR2 as YNNKEL (reference sequence). The V gene lost 1 base and the J gene lost 7 bases, with 7 bases spanning the gap. This CDR3 has 12 amino acids. CDR3 residues: CASSQGVVTQYF. CDR3 DNA sequence: TGTGCCAGCAGCCAAGGTGTAGTGACCCAGTACTTC.

The chain joins TRBV19 to TRBJ1-2, with TRBD1 as a possible D gene (5 bases). V dropped 3 bases and J dropped 3 bases, with 14 bases sitting between them. CDR1 is LNHDA and CDR2 is SQIVND in the germline V gene (reference sequence). The length of the CDR3 is 15 residues. In nucleotides, the CDR3 is TGTGCCAGTAGTATGGACTCGTGGGGGGACTATGGCTACACCTTC. Protein: CASSMDSWGDYGYTF.

The chain carries TRBV3-1 (or the pseudogene TRBV3-2) and TRBJ2-5, with 10 bases aligning to TRBD2. CDR1 is LGHDT, CDR2 YNNKEL, per germline (reference sequence). The CDR3 runs to 15 residues. The trim removed 3 bases at V and 2 bases at J, leaving 3 bases unmatched. For the CDR3, the DNA is TGTGCCAGCAGCCAGCCGGGACTAGCGCAAGAGACCCAGTACTTC. It is translated as CASSQPGLAQETQYF.

The chain carries TRBV27 and TRBJ1-2; D might be TRBD1 (6 bases). The CDR3 loop spans 15 amino acids. Germline V gives CDR1 MNHEY, CDR2 SMNVEV (reference sequence). V shed 5 bases and J shed 1 base, with 14 bases lying between them. The CDR3 protein is CASSGTGTHNYGYTF. In DNA form, the CDR3 reads TGTGCCAGCAGTGGAACCGGGACACATAACTATGGCTACACCTTC.

This chain uses TRBV6-6 with TRBJ1-6, with TRBD1 matching over 7 bases. V was pared by 5 bases and J by 3 bases, with 4 bases of the junction left unmatched. The CDR3 has 15 residues. The germline V gene encodes CDR1 MNHNY and CDR2 SVGAGI (reference sequence). CDR3 protein: CASSTGQLYNSPLHF. In DNA, the CDR3 is TGTGCCAGCAGTACGGGACAGCTCTATAATTCACCCCTCCACTTT.

J is TRBJ1-6 and V is TRBV9; TRBD1 might be the D (5 bases). This CDR3 has 14 amino acids. Germline lookup yields CDR1 SGDLS and CDR2 YYNGEE. V lost 0 bases and J lost 8, with 9 bases in between. CDR3 region: CASSVEQGHSPLHF. CDR3 nucleotides: TGTGCCAGCAGCGTAGAGCAGGGCCATTCACCCCTCCACTTT. The full variable domain, rest sourced from reference TRBV9 and TRBJ1-6, is DSGVTQTPKHLITATGQRVTLRCSPRSGDLSVYWYQQSLDQGLQFLIQYYNGEERAKGNILERFSAQQFPDLHSELNLSSLELGDSALYFCASSVEQGHSPLHFGNGTRLTVT.

The chain couples TRBV11-2 to TRBJ2-2, with D unclear. V lost 2 bases and J 1 base, leaving 11 bases between the germline ends. This CDR3 comprises 16 residues. Germline CDR1 and CDR2: SGHAT and FQNNGV. CDR3 loop: CASSLRGVGNTGELFF. The CDR3 DNA reads TGTGCCAGCAGCTTAAGAGGTGTCGGGAACACCGGGGAGCTGTTTTTT.

This chain connects TRBV19 to TRBJ1-2; 7 nucleotides align to TRBD1. CDR1 is LNHDA, CDR2 SQIVND, per germline (reference sequence). The CDR3 spans 12 residues. The V segment lost 5 bases and the J segment 8 bases; nucleotides outside the gene matches: 5. CDR3 nucleotides: TGTGCCAGTAGTCGGGGACAGTCGGGCTACACCTTC. This encodes CASSRGQSGYTF.

The J gene is TRBJ1-5, the V gene TRBV10-2; 7 bases line up with TRBD1. The V and J ends lost 7 bases and 4 bases, in that order; junction bases with no gene match: 1. The CDR3 runs 12 residues. Per the germline V gene, CDR1 is WSHSY and CDR2 is SAAADI. CDR3 amino acids: CASMGQNQPQHF. DNA for the CDR3: TGCGCCAGCATGGGACAGAATCAGCCCCAGCATTTT.

The chain links TRBV7-2 to TRBJ2-1, with 11 bases fitting TRBD1. V shed 4 bases, J shed 4 bases, and the junction held 3 bases outside the gene matches. Germline CDR1 and CDR2: SGHTA and FQGNSA. The CDR3 sequence is 15 residues long. For the CDR3, the DNA is TGTGCCAGCAGCTGGGACAGGGGGTCGTACAATGAGCAGTTCTTC. It translates to CASSWDRGSYNEQFF.

The rearrangement links TRBV19 to TRBJ1-5, with TRBD1 as a possible D gene (6 bases). V was shortened by 7 bases and J by 4 bases, with 17 bases between the two germline ends. From germline, CDR1 is LNHDA and CDR2 SQIVND (reference sequence). The CDR3 covers 15 residues. CDR3 residues: CASMLGRGKNQPQHF. The DNA of the CDR3 is TGTGCCAGTATGCTGGGCAGGGGAAAGAATCAGCCCCAGCATTTT.

The table lists this clone with a few counts. The CDR3, as DNA: TGTGCCAGCCGGACCGGGCTTTCGGACATAGAGACCCAGTACTTC. This sequence encodes CASRTGLSDIETQYF. This sequence joins TRBV7-6 and TRBJ2-5; tentative D call: TRBD1 (5 bases). V lost 8 bases and J lost 4, with 20 bases in between. Germline loops: CDR1 SGHVS, CDR2 FNYEAQ. CDR3 length: 15 residues.

V usage is TRBV6-2 or TRBV6-3 and J usage is TRBJ2-3; D possibly corresponds to TRBD1 (6 bases). Germline V CDR1 and CDR2: MNHEY, SVGEGT. The CDR3 sequence is 15 residues long. Trimming cost V 2 bases and J 3 bases, with 12 bases left between them. CDR3 in DNA: TGTGCCAGCAGTTACGGGACATGGGGGACAGATACGCAGTATTTT. It encodes CASSYGTWGTDTQYF.

This clone was found once. This rearrangement joins TRBV13 to TRBJ1-1; 8 nucleotides agree with TRBD1. The germline V gene has CDR1 PRHDT and CDR2 FYEKMQ (reference sequence). The CDR3 sequence is 14 residues long. V gave up 5 bases and J gave up 7 bases; unmatched junction bases: 9. The DNA of the CDR3 is TGTGCCAGCAGCGCCGGACAGGGCTTTGGTGAAGCTTTCTTT. Protein sequence: CASSAGQGFGEAFF.